One T cell receptor beta chain is described in this entry. As yet, its antigen is unknown. The sample comes from a study of cytomegalovirus exposure and HLA in healthy donors. The trim removed 5 bases at V and 0 bases at J, leaving 10 bases unmatched. This CDR3 has 17 residues. Germline loops: CDR1 MNHEY, CDR2 SMNVEV (reference sequence). Study results and limitations: The study reported that TCR beta sequences accurately predicted HLA-A and HLA-B alleles in most subjects. A missense DCLRE1C variant was associated with V- and J-gene trimming of TCR beta chains in a later analysis, and an independent cohort replicated the association. Within an earlier analysis, most TCR beta V segments proved productive either about 87% or about 30% of the time. Most TCRs appeared rarely, but some public TCRs recurred in many donors.

The PCR ran on 60 Vbeta and 13 Jbeta primers. Method: immunoSEQ multiplex PCR; TCRdb's copy keeps in-frame clones and lacks some. Its table records about 48,000 clones. The sample comprised PBMCs. The receptor comes from a woman aged 40 to 50 in good health and CMV-seronegative. The J gene is TRBJ2-4, the V gene TRBV27; the match to TRBD1 covers 7 bases. The CDR3, as DNA: TGTGCCAGCAGTCCCGCGACAGGGACCCTAGCCAAAAACATTCAGTACTTC. It encodes CASSPATGTLAKNIQYF.